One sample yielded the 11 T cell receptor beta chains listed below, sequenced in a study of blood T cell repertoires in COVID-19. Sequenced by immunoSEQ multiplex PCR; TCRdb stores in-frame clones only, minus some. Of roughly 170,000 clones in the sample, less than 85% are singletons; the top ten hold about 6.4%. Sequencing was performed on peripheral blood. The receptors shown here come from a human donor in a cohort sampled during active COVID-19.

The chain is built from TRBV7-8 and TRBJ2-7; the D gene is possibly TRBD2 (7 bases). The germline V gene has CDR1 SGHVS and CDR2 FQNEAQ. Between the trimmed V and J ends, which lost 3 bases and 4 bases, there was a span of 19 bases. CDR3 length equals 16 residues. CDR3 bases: TGTGCCAGCAGCTTGGTTACAGGGATGGGAGGGTACGAGCAGTACTTC. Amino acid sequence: CASSLVTGMGGYEQYF. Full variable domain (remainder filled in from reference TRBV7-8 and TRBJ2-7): GAGVSQSPRYKVAKRGQDVALRCDPISGHVSLFWYQQALGQGPEFLTYFQNEAQLDKSGLPSDRFFAERPEGSVSTLKIQRTQQEDSAVYLCASSLVTGMGGYEQYFGPGTRLTVT.

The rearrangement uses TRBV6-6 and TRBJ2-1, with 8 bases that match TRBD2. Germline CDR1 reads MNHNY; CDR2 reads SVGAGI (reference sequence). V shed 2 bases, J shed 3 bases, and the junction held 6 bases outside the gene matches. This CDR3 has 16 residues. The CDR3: CASSYGLRGGYNEQFF. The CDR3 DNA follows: TGTGCCAGCAGTTACGGTCTCCGGGGGGGCTACAATGAGCAGTTCTTC.

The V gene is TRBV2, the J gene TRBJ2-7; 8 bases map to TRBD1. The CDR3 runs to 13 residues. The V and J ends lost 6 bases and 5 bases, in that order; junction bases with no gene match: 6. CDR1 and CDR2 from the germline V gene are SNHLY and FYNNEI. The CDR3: CASSQDRVHEQYF. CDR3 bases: TGTGCCAGCAGCCAGGACAGGGTCCACGAGCAGTACTTC. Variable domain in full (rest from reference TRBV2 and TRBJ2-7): EPEVTQTPSHQVTQMGQEVILRCVPISNHLYFYWYRQILGQKVEFLVSFYNNEISEKSEIFDDQFSVERPDGSNFTLKIRSTKLEDSAMYFCASSQDRVHEQYFGPGTRLTVT.

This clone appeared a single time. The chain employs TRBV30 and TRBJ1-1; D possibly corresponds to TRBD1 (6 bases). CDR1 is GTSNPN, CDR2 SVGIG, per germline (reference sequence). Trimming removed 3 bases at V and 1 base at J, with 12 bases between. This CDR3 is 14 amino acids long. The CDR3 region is CAWRSRGRNTEAFF. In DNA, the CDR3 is TGTGCCTGGAGGTCCAGGGGAAGGAACACTGAAGCTTTCTTT.

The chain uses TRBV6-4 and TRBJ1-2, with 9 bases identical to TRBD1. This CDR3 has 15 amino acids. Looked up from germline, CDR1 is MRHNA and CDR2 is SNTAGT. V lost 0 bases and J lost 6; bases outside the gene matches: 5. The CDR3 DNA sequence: TGTGCCAGCAGTGACTCCCGACAGGGGGAGAATGGCTACACCTTC. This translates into CASSDSRQGENGYTF.

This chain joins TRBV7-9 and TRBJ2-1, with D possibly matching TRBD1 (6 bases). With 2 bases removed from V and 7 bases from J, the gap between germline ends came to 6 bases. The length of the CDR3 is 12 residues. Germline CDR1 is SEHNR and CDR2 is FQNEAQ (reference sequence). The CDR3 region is CASSLQGNEQFF. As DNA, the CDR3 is TGTGCCAGCAGCTTACAGGGGAATGAGCAGTTCTTC.

The CDR3 sequence is CASSRYFRGGGYNEQFF. The CDR3 DNA reads as TGTGCCAGCAGTCGATACTTTAGAGGGGGGGGTTACAATGAGCAGTTCTTC. The rearrangement joins TRBV27 to TRBJ2-1, with a possible D match to TRBD2 (7 bases). The CDR3 is 17 amino acids. The germline V gene has CDR1 MNHEY and CDR2 SMNVEV (reference sequence). Trimming removed 5 bases from V and 4 bases from J, with 21 bases in between.

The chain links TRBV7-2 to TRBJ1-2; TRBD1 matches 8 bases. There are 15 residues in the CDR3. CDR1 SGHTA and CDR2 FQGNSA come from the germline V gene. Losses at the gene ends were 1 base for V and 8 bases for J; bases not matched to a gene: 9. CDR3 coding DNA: TGTGCCAGCAGCTTAGGTGCAGGGGGCGAACGGGGCTACACCTTC. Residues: CASSLGAGGERGYTF.

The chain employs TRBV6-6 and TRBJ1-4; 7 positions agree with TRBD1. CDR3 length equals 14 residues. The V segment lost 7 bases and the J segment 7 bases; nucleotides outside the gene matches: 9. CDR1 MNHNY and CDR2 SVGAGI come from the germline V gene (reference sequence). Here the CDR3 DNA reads TGTGCCAGCAATTCCGGGACAGTAAGTGAAAAACTGTTTTTT. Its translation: CASNSGTVSEKLFF.

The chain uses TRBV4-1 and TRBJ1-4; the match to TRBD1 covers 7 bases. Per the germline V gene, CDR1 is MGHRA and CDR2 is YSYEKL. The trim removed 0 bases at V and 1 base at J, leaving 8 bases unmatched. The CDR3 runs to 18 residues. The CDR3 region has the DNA TGCGCCAGCAGCCAAGATGCTCAGGGGGTGGGAACTAATGAAAAACTGTTTTTT. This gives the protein CASSQDAQGVGTNEKLFF.

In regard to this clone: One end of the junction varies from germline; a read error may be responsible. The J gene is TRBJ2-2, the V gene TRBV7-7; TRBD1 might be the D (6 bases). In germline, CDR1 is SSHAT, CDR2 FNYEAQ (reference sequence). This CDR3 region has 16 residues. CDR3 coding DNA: TGTGCTAGCAGCTTAGCCGGGACACCGAACACCGGGGAGCTGTTTTTT. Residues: CASSLAGTPNTGELFF.